Sequencing of this TCR beta chain was carried out in a study of CD8 T cells in ankylosing spondylitis. V dropped 4 bases and J dropped 1 base, with 26 bases sitting between them. The CDR3 spans 19 residues. Germline V lookup: CDR1 LGHNA, CDR2 YNFKEQ. This clonotype has at least ten counts. From the 5' RACE reads, TCRdb called clonotypes with MiXCR, one entry per CDR3 protein. The table shows some 130,000 distinct CDR3 sequences, with about 7.3% occurring only once. The J gene is TRBJ2-7, the V gene TRBV4-2; D assignment may be TRBD1 or TRBD2 (6 bases each). The origin of this receptor is a female donor with ankylosing spondylitis or in good health (not recorded which). The sample consisted of blood, either unsorted or a sorted T cell fraction (not recorded which). CDR3 nucleotides: TGTGCCAGCAGCCCCCCCTATGGGGGGCGGCGGGAAGGATCCTACGAGCAGTACTTC. It translates to CASSPPYGGRREGSYEQYF.